This T cell receptor (beta chain) was recorded in a study of CD8+ T cells in alopecia areata. Concerning this clone: The antigen is not known.

The junction had 8 bases not matched to a gene; V was cut back by 6 bases and J by 6 bases. CDR1 and CDR2 from the germline V gene are SQVTM and ANQGSEA. The CDR3 spans 16 residues. Broader study findings: Significant decreases in scalp clonality and expanded CD8+ clones followed tofacitinib treatment. Especially in alopecia totalis/universalis, lesional scalp showed greater clonality than normal scalp did.

Sequencing templates came from extracted RNA that was reverse transcribed into cDNA. Sequencing used immunoSEQ multiplex PCR; TCRdb keeps in-frame clones, though not all of them. This table has roughly 120,000 clones, about 54% appearing once. Sample treatment: oral pan-JAK inhibitor, 5-10 mg twice daily. Peripheral blood samples and lesional scalp punch biopsies were obtained from alopecia areata patients. This receptor was identified in a human donor with alopecia areata. This specimen was CD8+ T cells sorted from blood, taken at week 4, from a patient treated with tofacitinib. The rearrangement uses TRBV29-1 and TRBJ2-4; TRBD2 agrees at 16 bases. The CDR3 DNA sequence: TGCAGCGTGGCCGGGACTAGCGGGGGGGCCCCAAACATTCAGTACTTC. This sequence encodes CSVAGTSGGAPNIQYF. Looking up the rest from reference TRBV29-1 and TRBJ2-4 gives the full variable domain: SAVISQKPSRDICQRGTSLTIQCQVDSQVTMMFWYRQQPGQSLTLIATANQGSEATYESGFVIDKFPISRPNLTFSTLTVSNMSPEDSSIYLCSVAGTSGGAPNIQYFGAGTRLSVL.